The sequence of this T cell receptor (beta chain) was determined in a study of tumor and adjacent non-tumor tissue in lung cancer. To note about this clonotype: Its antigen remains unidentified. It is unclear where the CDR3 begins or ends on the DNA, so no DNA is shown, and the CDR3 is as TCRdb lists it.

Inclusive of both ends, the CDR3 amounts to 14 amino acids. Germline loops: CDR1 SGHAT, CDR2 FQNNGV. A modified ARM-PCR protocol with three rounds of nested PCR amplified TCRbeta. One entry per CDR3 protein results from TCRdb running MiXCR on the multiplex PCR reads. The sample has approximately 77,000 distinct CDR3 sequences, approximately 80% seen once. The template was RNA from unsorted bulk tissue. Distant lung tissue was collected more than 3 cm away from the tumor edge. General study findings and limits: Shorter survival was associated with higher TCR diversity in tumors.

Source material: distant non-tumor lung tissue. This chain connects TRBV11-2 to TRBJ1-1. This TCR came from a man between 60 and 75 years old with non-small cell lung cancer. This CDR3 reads CASSLVGRGTEDLF.